A selection of T cell receptor beta chains follows, all from one sample in a study of early T cells in non-severe SARS-CoV-2 infection. TCRdb called the 5' RACE reads again in MiXCR, with one record for every CDR3 protein. The sample lists approximately 81,000 distinct CDR3 sequences, about 14% occurring once. The sequenced sample consisted of whole blood. These TCRs come from an adult who was a healthcare worker with PCR-confirmed SARS-CoV-2 infection or an uninfected control (not recorded which). Each CDR3 is given with its conserved first and last residue. Clone size is stated in some rows and not others, as once, few, many or a class when expanded.

v_call	j_call	clone_size	cdr3_aa
TRBV4-1	TRBJ2-7	-	CASSQVGAGYEQYF
TRBV11-2	TRBJ2-6	few	CASSLRGQGALGANVLTF
TRBV10-1	TRBJ2-3	many	CASSRAGTGHSDTQYF
TRBV5-4	TRBJ1-1	few	CASSFGGLMNTEAFF
TRBV29-1	TRBJ2-5	-	CSVHVPGQDWVETQYF
TRBV6-4	TRBJ1-1	-	CASSDPPRVNTEAFF
TRBV29-1	TRBJ2-2	-	CSVGGPPTGELFF
TRBV30	TRBJ2-7	few	CAWQRTGGSYEQYF
TRBV2	TRBJ1-4	few	CASSGDGRANEKLFF
TRBV2	TRBJ2-2	many	CARRGITGELFF
TRBV12-3/TRBV12-4	TRBJ2-4	few	CASSWPLAKNIQYF
TRBV2	TRBJ2-1	many	CASSEGQNSYNEQFF
TRBV11-2	TRBJ2-1	-	CASSSLRGNNEQFF
TRBV9	TRBJ2-3	-	CASSPHSGSSNTQYF
TRBV12-3/TRBV12-4	TRBJ1-5	-	CASSLGTGATYSNQPQHF
TRBV19	TRBJ1-5	many	CASSPTDRGRRSNQPQHF
TRBV2	TRBJ2-3	-	CASSRGTSGYTNTQYF
TRBV3-1	TRBJ1-1	few	CASSHPGKRYTEAFF
TRBV3-1	TRBJ1-2	-	CASTRTGYYGYTF
TRBV5-1	TRBJ2-1	-	CASSGGLNEQFF
TRBV3-1	TRBJ2-7	-	CASSYGSPPYEQYF
TRBV2	TRBJ2-7	-	CASLERGGLYEQYF
TRBV20-1	TRBJ2-7	many	CSASNAQSAAYEQYF
TRBV23-1	TRBJ2-7	few	CASSHPGTGAAYEQYF
TRBV6-1	TRBJ2-2	few	CASRGEINTGELFF
TRBV29-1	TRBJ1-4	few	CSVGYTWTANEKLFF
TRBV18	TRBJ1-6	many	CASSPSGGPDSPLHF
TRBV7-2	TRBJ2-7	few	CASSLDGSVSYEQYF
TRBV21-1	TRBJ1-6	many	CASSNPGPRSISPLHF
TRBV9	TRBJ2-7	few	CASSDSGGEKHF
TRBV2	TRBJ1-3	many	CASDRAASGNTIYF
TRBV29-1	TRBJ2-1	-	CSVVRLAGGRNDQFF
TRBV29-1	TRBJ2-1	-	CSVEHPGLAVYNEQFF
TRBV18	TRBJ2-7	-	CASSPGGSAEQYF
TRBV5-6	TRBJ2-1	many	CASSLGTGGYHEQFF
TRBV7-2	TRBJ2-1	-	CASSLPILSDVSTEQFF
TRBV9	TRBJ2-1	-	CASSRTRGRIDEQFF
TRBV29-1	TRBJ1-5	-	CSVESNQPQHF
TRBV12-3/TRBV12-4	TRBJ2-1	many	CASSRGSYNEQFF
TRBV30	TRBJ2-1	medium-sized	CAATLAGDRNEQFF
TRBV5-1	TRBJ2-7	few	CASSLGGGDSYEQYF
TRBV5-4	TRBJ2-1	-	CASSPGGPDEQFF
TRBV28	TRBJ1-1	-	CASSLPISREAFF
TRBV7-3	TRBJ2-5	many	CASSSGLAGETQYF
TRBV6-4	TRBJ2-1	-	CASSDSIGNEQFF
TRBV4-2	TRBJ1-1	many	CASSQAAAGRLLGTEAFF
TRBV6-5	TRBJ2-1	-	CASSYSGTLFF
TRBV5-1	TRBJ2-7	few	CASSFTGGPYEQYF
TRBV6-1	TRBJ2-7	-	CASSLYEQYF
TRBV7-9	TRBJ2-1	many	CASSTMTSGSTYNEQFF
TRBV7-9	TRBJ2-3	many	CASSLVPRKDTQYF
TRBV10-2	TRBJ2-3	few	CASSEVLPTQYF
TRBV18	TRBJ1-2	many	CASSRGGGGASNGYTF
TRBV15	TRBJ2-7	-	CATNSRDNYEQYF
TRBV5-1	TRBJ2-3	few	CASSWAGAKDTQYF
TRBV7-9	TRBJ1-6	-	CASSSNLAGNSPLHF
TRBV7-3	TRBJ2-6	few	CASSVRALPTLPSRGANVLTF